Below, 3 T cell receptor beta chains from the same sample are listed, as sequenced in a study of blood T cell repertoires in COVID-19. Measured with immunoSEQ multiplex PCR; TCRdb has only the in-frame clones, and not every one. The data contain roughly 220,000 clones, around 81% of them singletons. The sequenced material came from peripheral blood. These receptors all stem from a woman in her thirties who had recovered from COVID-19.

The chain employs TRBV9 and TRBJ2-7; D unresolved. Germline CDR1 is SGDLS and CDR2 is YYNGEE. V lost 2 bases to trimming and J lost 0 bases, with 9 bases between them. The CDR3 spans 14 residues. The CDR3 region is CASSVGPNSYEQYF. For the CDR3, the DNA is TGTGCCAGCAGCGTTGGCCCCAACTCCTACGAGCAGTACTTC.

This rearrangement joins TRBV6-6 to TRBJ1-4, with D possibly being TRBD1 (6 bases). CDR3 length equals 15 residues. CDR1 is MNHNY and CDR2 is SVGAGI in the germline V gene (reference sequence). Trimming took off 2 bases at V and 7 bases at J, with 14 bases between the two ends. This chain's CDR3 is CASSYPQGGGEKLFF. The CDR3 nucleotides read TGTGCCAGCAGTTACCCCCAGGGAGGGGGTGAAAAACTGTTTTTT.

The chain is built from TRBV7-6 and TRBJ2-5, with no clear D. CDR1 SGHVS and CDR2 FNYEAQ come from the germline V gene. Trimming took 5 bases from V and 2 from J, leaving 18 bases between them. The CDR3 is 16 amino acids. The CDR3 protein is CASSALEIPTQETQYF. Written as DNA, the CDR3 is TGTGCCAGCAGCGCATTAGAGATACCCACTCAAGAGACCCAGTACTTC. The entire variable domain, with the rest obtained from reference TRBV7-6 and TRBJ2-5, is as follows: GAGVSQSPRYKVTKRGQDVALRCDPISGHVSLYWYRQALGQGPEFLTYFNYEAQQDKSGLPNDRFSAERPEGSISTLTIQRTEQRDSAMYRCASSALEIPTQETQYFGPGTRLLVL.